This TCR beta chain derives from a study of blood T cell repertoires in COVID-19. Looking at the study overall: COVID-19 samples from acute and convalescent phases originated in the United States, Italy and Spain.

The authors' processing: Reference gene primer amplification gave nucleated cell count estimates. The repertoire was sequenced with immunoSEQ multiplex PCR; TCRdb's copy has only in-frame clones and lacks some. V and J calls and clone size are as listed in that table; D and trimming were resolved from the DNA. Of approximately 120,000 clones listed, 86% were seen once; the top ten hold around 5%. Germline CDR1 and CDR2: MDHEN and SYDVKM. The V gene end was trimmed by 6 bases and the J gene end by 4 bases; junction bases not matched to a gene: 4. The CDR3 covers 14 residues. The clonotype was recovered from a human donor in a cohort sampled during active COVID-19. The sequenced sample consisted of peripheral blood. The chain combines TRBV28 with TRBJ2-2, with 8 positions matching TRBD1. The CDR3 sequence: CASRRTGGTGELFF. The CDR3 nucleotides read TGTGCCAGCAGGCGTACAGGGGGCACCGGGGAGCTGTTTTTT.